A single sample gave rise to the 25 T cell receptor beta chains below, sequenced in a study of T cells in Graves' hyperthyroidism and ophthalmopathy. RNA transcripts gave rise to amplified TCR beta CDR3 regions. HTBI primers were employed in a first-round RT-PCR of the TCR CDR3. One entry per CDR3 protein, called by TCRdb with MiXCR from the multiplex PCR reads. The repertoire consists of approximately 590,000 distinct CDR3 sequences, with 46% occurring once and the leading ten covering roughly 8.2%. What was sequenced was peripheral blood or thyroid tissue (not recorded which). Receptors originate from a woman between 18 and 29 years old with Graves' hyperthyroidism.

This clonotype was picked up a small number of times. The chain combines TRBV2 with TRBJ2-7; unclear D gene. This CDR3 has 15 residues. Germline loops: CDR1 SNHLY, CDR2 FYNNEI. V lost 6 bases and J lost 5, with 20 bases in between. The CDR3 bases are TGTGCCAGCAGGACGGACCTTTACCTCCCTAACGAGCAGTACTTC. Protein: CASRTDLYLPNEQYF.

This clonotype has at least ten counts. The chain links TRBV24-1 to TRBJ2-2; 7 nucleotides agree with TRBD1. This CDR3 has 15 residues. The germline V gene encodes CDR1 KGHDR and CDR2 SFDVKD. Trimming cost V 4 bases and J 5 bases; bases outside gene matches: 6. The chain's CDR3 is CATSDPGTATGELFF. CDR3 nucleotides: TGTGCCACCAGTGACCCCGGGACAGCAACCGGGGAGCTGTTTTTT.

This clonotype was seen just once. This chain links TRBV7-9 with TRBJ2-5, with D perhaps matching TRBD2 (5 bases). V was pared by 5 bases and J by 9 bases, with 22 bases between. The CDR3 has 15 residues. Germline V lookup: CDR1 SEHNR, CDR2 FQNEAQ (reference sequence). CDR3 region: CASSQARTVVVAQYF. CDR3 in DNA: TGTGCCAGCAGCCAGGCTAGGACTGTCGTGGTGGCCCAGTACTTC.

This clonotype was seen only a few times. J is TRBJ2-7 and V is TRBV20-1; tentatively, D is TRBD2 (6 bases). Per the germline V gene, CDR1 is DFQATT and CDR2 is SNEGSKA (reference sequence). The CDR3 is 14 amino acids. V was pared by 3 bases and J by 6 bases, with 18 bases between. The CDR3 here is CSARDGGLRAEQYF. In nucleotides, the CDR3 is TGCAGTGCTAGGGACGGGGGTTTACGGGCCGAGCAGTACTTC.

The rearrangement uses TRBV20-1 and TRBJ2-5; 9 nucleotides align to TRBD2. Germline V lookup: CDR1 DFQATT, CDR2 SNEGSKA (reference sequence). The CDR3 consists of 14 residues. The V gene end was trimmed by 4 bases and the J gene end by 5 bases; junction bases not matched to a gene: 8. The DNA for the CDR3 is TGCAGTGCTATGTCTAGCGGGGCGGTGGAGACCCAGTACTTC. Protein sequence: CSAMSSGAVETQYF.

As to this clonotype: A much more abundant neighbour one base away suggests this may be a read error. The conserved phenylalanine or tryptophan is not found at the CDR3 terminus, so this likely reflects a read error. The CDR3 loop reads CASSATFKGQPQHL. The DNA of the CDR3 is TGTGCCAGCAGCGCGACCTTCAAAGGTCAGCCCCAGCATCTT. The V gene is TRBV7-6, the J gene TRBJ1-5, with no clear D. Germline V gene lookup returns CDR1 SGHVS and CDR2 FNYEAQ. The ends were cut back, 5 bases at V and 6 bases at J, with 14 bases in the middle. The CDR3 covers 14 residues.

V is TRBV25-1 and J is TRBJ1-2; the D is unclear. CDR3 size: 16 residues. From germline, CDR1 is MGHDK and CDR2 SYGVNS. V lost 6 bases and J 2 bases, leaving 19 bases between the germline ends. The CDR3: CASRVLSADQNYGYTF. The CDR3 DNA is TGTGCCAGCAGAGTTCTTTCGGCGGACCAGAACTATGGCTACACCTTC.

This clonotype showed up many times. The chain is built from TRBV15 and TRBJ2-5; D remains ambiguous. V was pared by 2 bases and J by 5 bases, with 6 bases between. The CDR3 is made up of 12 amino acids. Germline V gene data show CDR1 as LNHNV and CDR2 as YYDKDF (reference sequence). The CDR3 coding sequence is TGTGCCACCAGCAGATCCCTGGAGACCCAGTACTTC. Translating it yields CATSRSLETQYF. Supplemented by reference TRBV15 and TRBJ2-5, the full variable domain reads DAMVIQNPRYQVTQFGKPVTLSCSQTLNHNVMYWYQQKSSQAPKLLFHYYDKDFNNEADTPDNFQSRRPNTSFCFLDIRSPGLGDTAMYLCATSRSLETQYFGPGTRLLVL.

The gene calls are TRBV11-3 and TRBJ1-1; 7 nucleotides align to TRBD1. The V gene end was trimmed by 1 base and the J gene end by 3 bases; junction bases not matched to a gene: 2. The CDR3 is 14 residues long. Per germline, CDR1 SGHNT and CDR2 YENEEA. In DNA form, the CDR3 reads TGTGCCAGCAGCTTAGCCGGGACAGACACTGAAGCTTTCTTT. Protein: CASSLAGTDTEAFF.

This chain uses TRBV10-3 with TRBJ1-2; TRBD1 aligns across 9 bases. Losses at the gene ends were 6 bases for V and 3 bases for J; bases not matched to a gene: 5. Germline V gene data show CDR1 as ENHRY and CDR2 as SYGVKD. The length of the CDR3 is 14 residues. CDR3 residues: CAISPGTGYYGYTF. The DNA for the CDR3 is TGTGCCATCAGCCCCGGGACAGGGTACTATGGCTACACCTTC.

This clonotype appeared a single time. A junction end diverges from the germline sequence, so it may reflect a read error. V and J are TRBV20-1 and TRBJ2-7; the match to TRBD2 covers 7 bases. Germline V lookup: CDR1 DFQATT, CDR2 SNEGSKA (reference sequence). CDR3 length: 15 amino acids. The CDR3 coding sequence is TGCAGTTTGCTAGGGTTAGCGGGTCGTACATACGTGCAGTACTTC. Its translation is CSLLGLAGRTYVQYF.

This clonotype was seen only a few times. The rearrangement uses TRBV7-9 and TRBJ2-7; D unclear. CDR3 length: 14 residues. Looked up from germline, CDR1 is SEHNR and CDR2 is FQNEAQ (reference sequence). The germline V and J ends were trimmed by 5 bases and 3 bases, with 14 bases remaining between them. For the CDR3, the DNA is TGTGCCAGCAGCCCCCGCGGCTCCCACTACGAGCAGTACTTC. This gives the protein CASSPRGSHYEQYF.

J is TRBJ1-2 and V is TRBV10-2, with D uncertain. The CDR3 extends over 13 amino acids. Trimming took off 1 base at V and 2 bases at J, with 5 bases between the two ends. Germline loops: CDR1 WSHSY, CDR2 SAAADI. CDR3: CASSELRNYGYTF. The CDR3 DNA sequence: TGCGCCAGCAGTGAGTTAAGGAACTATGGCTACACCTTC.

This clonotype showed up just a few times. V gene TRBV10-3 combines with J gene TRBJ2-5; D possibly corresponds to TRBD1 (6 bases). The germline V gene has CDR1 ENHRY and CDR2 SYGVKD. This CDR3 region has 15 residues. The V end was cut by 10 bases, the J end by 3 bases, with 21 bases between. This CDR3 is CASSRGGTGKETQYF. CDR3 coding DNA: TGTGCCAGCAGCCGGGGCGGTACAGGGAAAGAGACCCAGTACTTC.

V and J are TRBV15 and TRBJ2-2; unclear D gene. CDR1 and CDR2 (germline): LNHNV, YYDKDF (reference sequence). This CDR3 has 12 amino acids. The V and J ends lost 7 bases and 6 bases respectively, with 9 bases between them. The CDR3 DNA reads TGTGCCACCAAGTTCGGTGCCGGGGAGCTGTTTTTT. Translation gives CATKFGAGELFF.

The rearrangement joins TRBV29-1 to TRBJ2-3; D remains ambiguous. The CDR3 contains 11 residues. V shed 7 bases and J shed 2 bases, with 7 bases lying between them. Germline V gene lookup returns CDR1 SQVTM and CDR2 ANQGSEA. This CDR3 is CSAMATDTQYF. In DNA form, the CDR3 reads TGCAGCGCCATGGCCACAGATACGCAGTATTTT.

The chain couples TRBV20-1 to TRBJ2-7; D is perhaps TRBD1 (6 bases). Trimming took off 0 bases at V and 0 bases at J, with 9 bases between the two ends. The CDR3 extends over 14 amino acids. CDR1 DFQATT and CDR2 SNEGSKA come from the germline V gene (reference sequence). The CDR3 spells CSARDRGDSYEQYF. Here the CDR3 DNA reads TGCAGTGCTAGAGACAGGGGAGACTCCTACGAGCAGTACTTC.

This clonotype came up once. The chain joins TRBV7-9 to TRBJ2-5, with TRBD2 matching 11 bases. Trimming took 8 bases from V and 4 from J; bases not matched to a gene: 6. The germline gives CDR1 SEHNR, CDR2 FQNEAQ (reference sequence). This CDR3 is built from 14 residues. As DNA, the CDR3 is TGTGCCAGCCGCGGGGGGACTAGCGGAGAGACCCAGTACTTC. Translated: CASRGGTSGETQYF.

This clonotype was counted only a few times. The chain links TRBV7-2 to TRBJ1-4; tentative D call: TRBD1 (5 bases). Trimming took 4 bases from V and 8 from J, leaving 8 bases between them. Germline V lookup: CDR1 SGHTA, CDR2 FQGNSA. CDR3 size: 12 residues. The CDR3 DNA sequence: TGTGCCAGCAGCTGGGACGGAGAAAAACTGTTTTTT. Translating it yields CASSWDGEKLFF.

This clonotype was counted between two and nine times. The chain recombines TRBV2 with TRBJ2-7; D is unresolved. V lost 5 bases, J lost 0 bases, and 17 bases lay in between. The CDR3 is 16 residues long. CDR1 is SNHLY and CDR2 is FYNNEI in the germline V gene. The CDR3 protein is CASSYVLPLFSYEQYF. CDR3 DNA: TGTGCCAGCAGTTACGTGCTACCGCTATTCTCCTACGAGCAGTACTTC.

In regard to this clonotype: One end of the junction does not line up with germline, which may come from a read error. The chain carries TRBV7-3 and TRBJ1-2; TRBD1 matches at 7 bases. The germline V gene has CDR1 SGHTA and CDR2 FQGTGA. The CDR3 totals 13 residues. The CDR3 DNA follows: TGCGCCAGCAGCCCAATAGGGGGCCATGGCTACACCTTC. This gives the protein CASSPIGGHGYTF.

The chain employs TRBV6-5 and TRBJ1-2; D possibly corresponds to TRBD1 (5 bases). V lost 4 bases, J lost 4 bases, and 10 bases lay in between. This CDR3 is built from 13 residues. CDR1 is MNHEY and CDR2 is SVGAGI in the germline V gene. CDR3 bases: TGTGCCAGCAGTTCGACAGAGACCTATGGCTACACCTTC. Translated, it gives CASSSTETYGYTF.

The gene calls are TRBV27 and TRBJ2-5; D remains ambiguous. CDR3 length: 9 amino acids. From germline, CDR1 is MNHEY and CDR2 SMNVEV (reference sequence). V was pared by 3 bases and J by 10 bases, with 3 bases between. The DNA for the CDR3 is TGTGCCAGCAGTTTGGTCCAGTACTTC. Its protein is CASSLVQYF.

This clonotype appeared a few times. The chain couples TRBV7-9 to TRBJ2-2; D is unclear. V shed 5 bases and J shed 4 bases, with 14 bases lying between them. Per germline, CDR1 SEHNR and CDR2 FQNEAQ (reference sequence). The CDR3 covers 15 residues. CDR3 nucleotides: TGTGCCAGCAGCCAAGGGTCGATACTCACCGGGGAGCTGTTTTTT. Translation: CASSQGSILTGELFF. Complete variable domain (other parts from reference TRBV7-9 and TRBJ2-2): DTGVSQNPRHKITKRGQNVTFRCDPISEHNRLYWYRQTLGQGPEFLTYFQNEAQLEKSRLLSDRFSAERPKGSFSTLEIQRTEQGDSAMYLCASSQGSILTGELFFGEGSRLTVL.

The chain has TRBV25-1 and TRBJ2-6; D gene uncertain. The ends were cut back, 8 bases at V and 3 bases at J, with 11 bases in the middle. CDR1 and CDR2 from the germline V gene are MGHDK and SYGVNS. The length of the CDR3 is 14 residues. The CDR3 region is CASSPQRGANVLTF. The DNA for the CDR3 is TGTGCCAGCTCACCACAGCGTGGGGCCAACGTCCTGACTTTC.